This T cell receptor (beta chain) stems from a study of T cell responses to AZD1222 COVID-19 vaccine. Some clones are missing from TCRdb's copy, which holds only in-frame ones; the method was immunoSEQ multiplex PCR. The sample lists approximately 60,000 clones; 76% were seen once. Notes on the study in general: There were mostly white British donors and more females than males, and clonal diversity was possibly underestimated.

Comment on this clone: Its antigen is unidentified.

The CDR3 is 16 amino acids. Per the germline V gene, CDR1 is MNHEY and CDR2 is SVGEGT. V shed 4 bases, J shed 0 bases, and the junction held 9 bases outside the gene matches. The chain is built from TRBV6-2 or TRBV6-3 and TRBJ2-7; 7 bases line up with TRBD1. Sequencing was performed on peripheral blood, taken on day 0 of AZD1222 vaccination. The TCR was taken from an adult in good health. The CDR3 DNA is TGTGCCAGCAGTTTCCTCGACAGGGCGGCCTCCTACGAGCAGTACTTC. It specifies CASSFLDRAASYEQYF.